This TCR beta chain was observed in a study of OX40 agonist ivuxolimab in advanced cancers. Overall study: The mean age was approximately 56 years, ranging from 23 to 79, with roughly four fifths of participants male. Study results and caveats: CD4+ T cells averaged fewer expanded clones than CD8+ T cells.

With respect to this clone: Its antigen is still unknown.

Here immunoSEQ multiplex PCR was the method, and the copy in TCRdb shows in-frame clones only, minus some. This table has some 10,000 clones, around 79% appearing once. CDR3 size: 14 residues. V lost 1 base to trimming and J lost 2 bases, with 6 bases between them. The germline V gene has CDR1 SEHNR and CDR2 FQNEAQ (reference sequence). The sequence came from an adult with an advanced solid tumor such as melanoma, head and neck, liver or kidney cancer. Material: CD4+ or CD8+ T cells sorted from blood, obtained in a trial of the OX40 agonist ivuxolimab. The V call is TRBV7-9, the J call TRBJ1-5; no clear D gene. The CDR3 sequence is CASSLGAGNQPQHF. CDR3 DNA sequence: TGTGCCAGCAGCTTAGGGGCGGGCAATCAGCCCCAGCATTTT.